The text below deals with one T cell receptor beta chain. All enrollees were about 18 to 100 years old and from fewer than 25 US areas. Participants were placed into cohorts based on the clinical history they reported. Within 2 weeks before study entry, exposed participants met a COVID-19 case. The data were produced by immunoSEQ multiplex PCR, yet TCRdb's version contains in-frame clones alone and is incomplete. This sample has 200,000 or so clones, with 83% found just once. This entry belongs to a study of blood T cell repertoires in COVID-19. Study as a whole: T cells, B-cell-depleted T cells, or PBMCs supplied cDNA or gDNA.

From germline, CDR1 is SGDLS and CDR2 YYNGEE. The ends lost 7 bases at V and 4 bases at J; junction bases unmatched: 9. This CDR3 has 15 residues. Source material: PBMCs or T cells enriched from blood (not recorded which). The chain links TRBV9 to TRBJ2-3, with TRBD2 identical over 10 bases. This TCR derives from a woman aged 45-65 years who had been exposed to COVID-19. The CDR3 loop is CASQGVAGGPDTQYF. The CDR3 DNA reads as TGTGCCAGCCAGGGAGTAGCGGGGGGACCAGATACGCAGTATTTT.